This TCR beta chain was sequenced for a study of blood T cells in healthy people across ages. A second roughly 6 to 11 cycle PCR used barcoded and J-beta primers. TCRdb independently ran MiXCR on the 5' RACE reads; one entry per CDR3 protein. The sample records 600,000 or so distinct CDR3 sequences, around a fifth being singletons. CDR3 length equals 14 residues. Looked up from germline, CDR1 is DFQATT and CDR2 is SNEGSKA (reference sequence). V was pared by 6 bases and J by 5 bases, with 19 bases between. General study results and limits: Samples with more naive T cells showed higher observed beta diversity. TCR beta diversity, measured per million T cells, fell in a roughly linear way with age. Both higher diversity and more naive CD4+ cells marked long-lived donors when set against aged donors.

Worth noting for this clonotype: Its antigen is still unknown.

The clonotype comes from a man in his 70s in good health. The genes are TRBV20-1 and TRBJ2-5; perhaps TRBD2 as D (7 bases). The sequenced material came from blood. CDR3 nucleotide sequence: TGCAGTGCAGAGGGGGGGTTCGGCCGGGAGACCCAGTACTTC. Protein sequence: CSAEGGFGRETQYF.